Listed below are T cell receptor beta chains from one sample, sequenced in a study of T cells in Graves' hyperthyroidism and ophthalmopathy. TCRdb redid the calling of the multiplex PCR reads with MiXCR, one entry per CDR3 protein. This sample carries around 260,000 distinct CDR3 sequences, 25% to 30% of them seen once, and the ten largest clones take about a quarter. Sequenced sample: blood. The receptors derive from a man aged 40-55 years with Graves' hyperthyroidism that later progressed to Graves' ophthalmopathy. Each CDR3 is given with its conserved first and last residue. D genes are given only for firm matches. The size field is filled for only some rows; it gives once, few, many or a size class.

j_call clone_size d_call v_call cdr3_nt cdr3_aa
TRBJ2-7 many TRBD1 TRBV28 TGTGCCAGCAGTTTACAGGGGGCCCTTCGGGAGCAGTACTTC CASSLQGALREQYF
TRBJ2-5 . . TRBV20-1 TGCAGTGCTGCCGATCGAGAGACCCAGTACTTC CSAADRETQYF
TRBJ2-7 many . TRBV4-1 TGCGCCAGCAGTCGGACAGCCTCCTACGAGCAGTACTTC CASSRTASYEQYF
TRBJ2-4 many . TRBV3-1 TGTGCCAGCAGCCGAAAAAACATTCAGTACTTC CASSRKNIQYF
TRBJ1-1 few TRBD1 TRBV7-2 TGTGCCAGCAGCGCAGGACAGGGCAATGAAGCTTTCTTT CASSAGQGNEAFF
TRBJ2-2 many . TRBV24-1 TGTGCCACCAGTGATTTCCCACAACTAAGACAAGACACCGGGGAGCTGTTTTTT CATSDFPQLRQDTGELFF
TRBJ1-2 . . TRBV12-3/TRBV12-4 TGTGCCAGCAGTCCACACCAGCCTTATATACCCTCGGGCTACACCTTC CASSPHQPYIPSGYTF
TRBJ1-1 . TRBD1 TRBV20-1 TGCAGTGCTAGAGACGGACAGGTGAACACTGAAGCTTTCTTT CSARDGQVNTEAFF
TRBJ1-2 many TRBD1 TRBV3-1 TGTGCCAGCAGCCTCCGACAGGGGGGCGCGGAAGGCTACACCTTC CASSLRQGGAEGYTF
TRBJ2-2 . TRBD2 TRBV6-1 TGTGCCAGCAGTGAATGGGACTACCGTCCCGCAGAGCTGTTTTTT CASSEWDYRPAELFF
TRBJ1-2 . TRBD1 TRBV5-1 TGCGCCAGCAGCTCCCGACAAACGAGTGACAGGGCTCTAGATGGCTACACCTTC CASSSRQTSDRALDGYTF
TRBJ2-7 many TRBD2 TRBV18 TGTGCCAGCTCATCGACGAAGCGGGAGTACTTAGTGGGCGAGCAGTACTTC CASSSTKREYLVGEQYF
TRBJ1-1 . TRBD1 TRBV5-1 TGCGCCAGCGCGCTTGGAACGGACAGGGCTACTGAAGCTTTCTTT CASALGTDRATEAFF
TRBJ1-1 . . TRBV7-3 TGTGCCAGCAGAGCAGGGGAAGCCACTGAAGCTTTCTTT CASRAGEATEAFF
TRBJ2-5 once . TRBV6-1 TGTGCCAGCAGTGCCGATTTATCCGGGACTGGAGAGACCCAGTACTTC CASSADLSGTGETQYF
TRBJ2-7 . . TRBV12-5 TGTGCTAGTGGTTTGGACAGCTACGAGCAGTACTTC CASGLDSYEQYF
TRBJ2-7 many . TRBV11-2 TGTGCCAGCAGCACCAATAGCGGCAGCTCCTACGAGCAGTACTTC CASSTNSGSSYEQYF
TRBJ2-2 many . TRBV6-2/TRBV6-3 TGTGCCAGCAGGACCATAACTACCAACACCGGGGAGCTGTTTTTT CASRTITTNTGELFF
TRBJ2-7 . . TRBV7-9 TGTGCCAGCAGCTCGTTACTCTCCTACGAGCAGTACTTC CASSSLLSYEQYF
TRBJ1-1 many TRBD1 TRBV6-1 TGTGCCAGCAGTGGACAGGGTGGGTTGAACACTGAAGCTTTCTTT CASSGQGGLNTEAFF
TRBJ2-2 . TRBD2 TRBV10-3 TGTGCCATCAGTCTTAGCGGGACTCAAACCGGGGAGCTGTTTTTT CAISLSGTQTGELFF
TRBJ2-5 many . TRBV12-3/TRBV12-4 TGTGCCAGCAGCCCTCCCGTTTGGTCGGGGGAGACCCAGTACTTC CASSPPVWSGETQYF
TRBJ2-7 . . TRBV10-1 TGCGCCAGCAGGACGGGCGAGCAGTACTTC CASRTGEQYF
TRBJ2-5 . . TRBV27 TGTGCCAGCAGGGGGTATTTGCGCGAGACCCAGTACTTC CASRGYLRETQYF
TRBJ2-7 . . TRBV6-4 TGTGCCAGCAGTGTCCGGGACGGCTTGCTGGAGTACTTC CASSVRDGLLEYF
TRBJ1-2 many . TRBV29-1 TGCAGCGTAAAGGGCCCTAACTATGGCTACACCTTC CSVKGPNYGYTF
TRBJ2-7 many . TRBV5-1 TGCGCCAGCAGCTTGTTAGCGGCGGCCTACGAGCAGTACTTC CASSLLAAAYEQYF
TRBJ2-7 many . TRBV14 TGTGCCAGCAGCCAAGGTCTCGCAAGAACAGCCTACGAGCAGTACTTC CASSQGLARTAYEQYF
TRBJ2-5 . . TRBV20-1 TGCAGTGCTAGAGATAAGTGGCGGGAGACCCAGTACTTC CSARDKWRETQYF
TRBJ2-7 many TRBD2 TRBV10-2 TGCGCCAGCAGAACAGCGGGAGAGTTCCACGAGCAGTACTTC CASRTAGEFHEQYF
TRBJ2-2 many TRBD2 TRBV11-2 TGTGCCAGCAGCTTAGATATACCGGGACTAGTATATACCGGGGAGCTGTTTTTT CASSLDIPGLVYTGELFF
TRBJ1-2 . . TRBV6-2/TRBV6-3 TGTGCCAGCAGTTACTTCGGACAGTCCTATGGCTACACCTTC CASSYFGQSYGYTF
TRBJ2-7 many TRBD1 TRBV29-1 TGCAGCGTAGGACAGGCCGCCTACGAGCAGTACTTC CSVGQAAYEQYF
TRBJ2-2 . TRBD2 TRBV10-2 TGCGCCAGCAGTGAGCGTCTAGCGGGAGGAGAAGGCGGGGAGCTGTTTTTT CASSERLAGGEGGELFF
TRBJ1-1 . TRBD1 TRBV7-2 TGTGCCAGCAGCACCTCCTACAGGGGAGGTGTAGCTTTCTTT CASSTSYRGGVAFF
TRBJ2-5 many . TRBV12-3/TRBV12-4 TGTGCCAGCAGTTTGGGTGGTCATTCAGTGGAGACCCAGTACTTC CASSLGGHSVETQYF
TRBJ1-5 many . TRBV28 TGTGCCAGCAGTTCTTCCAGGGGTCCCAGTAGCAATCAGCCCCAGCATTTT CASSSSRGPSSNQPQHF
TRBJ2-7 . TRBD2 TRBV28 TGTGCCAGCAGCTTGTTAGCGGGAGGGGTCTACGAGCAGTACTTC CASSLLAGGVYEQYF
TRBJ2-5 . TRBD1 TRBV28 TGTGCCAGCAGCCATAGGACAGGGTGGCAAGAGACCCAGTACTTC CASSHRTGWQETQYF
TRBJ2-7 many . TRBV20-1 TGCAGTGCTAGTCGTTTGTGGGGTGTTGGCTACGAGCAGTACTTC CSASRLWGVGYEQYF
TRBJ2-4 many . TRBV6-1 TGTGCCAGCATAGCCCTAGCCAAAAACATTCAGTACTTC CASIALAKNIQYF